Shown below are 25 T cell receptor beta chains from a single sample sequenced in a study of T cell repertoires in cytomegalovirus infection. TCRdb fed the reads into MiXCR, producing one record per CDR3 protein. The sample includes approximately 170,000 distinct CDR3 sequences, roughly 14% of them seen just once. The source material was PBMCs. These receptors came from a human donor in good health (CMV status not recorded). Some clones in this sample may be carry-over from other donors' samples.

Details on this clonotype: Since a much larger clone is just one base distant, this may be a read error. A read error is likely, as this CDR3 ends without the conserved phenylalanine or tryptophan. This chain connects TRBV6-2 or TRBV6-3 to TRBJ2-4; D remains ambiguous. The CDR3 has 14 residues. The germline V and J ends were trimmed by 7 bases and 0 bases, with 10 bases remaining between them. CDR1 MNHEY and CDR2 SVGEGT come from the germline V gene. Here the CDR3 DNA reads TGTGCCAGCACCAGTTTACTAGCCAAAAACATTCAGTACATC. Its protein is CASTSLLAKNIQYI.

This clonotype was observed a few times. The genes are TRBV5-4 and TRBJ2-5, with D tentatively TRBD1 (6 bases). This CDR3 is built from 13 residues. V shed 4 bases and J shed 3 bases, with 10 bases lying between them. Per germline, CDR1 SGHNT and CDR2 YYREEE (reference sequence). This chain's CDR3 is CASSPDSEETQYF. Here the CDR3 DNA reads TGTGCCAGCAGCCCGGACAGCGAAGAGACCCAGTACTTC.

At least ten counts were recorded for this clonotype. The V gene is TRBV7-2, the J gene TRBJ1-1; D ambiguous. There are 16 residues in the CDR3. Germline assignment: CDR1 SGHTA and CDR2 FQGNSA. Trimming left V 7 bases short and J 6 bases short, with 24 bases between. CDR3 nucleotides: TGTGCCAGCACCCCCGCAGGAGGGTCTATAAGTGCTGAAGCTTTCTTT. Translating it yields CASTPAGGSISAEAFF.

This clonotype was picked up many times. J is TRBJ1-4 and V is TRBV29-1, with D possibly matching TRBD1 (6 bases). The germline CDR1 and CDR2 sequences are SQVTM and ANQGSEA. This CDR3 has 14 residues. Trimming pared 6 bases from V and 0 bases from J, leaving 11 bases between. The DNA for the CDR3 is TGCAGCGTGGCAGGGGCCACAACTAATGAAAAACTGTTTTTT. This encodes CSVAGATTNEKLFF.

The chain is built from TRBV29-1 and TRBJ2-3; D unclear. Germline values: CDR1 SQVTM, CDR2 ANQGSEA. V was clipped by 2 bases and J by 7 bases, with 7 bases between them. CDR3 size: 11 residues. The CDR3 reads CSVELGYTQYF. The CDR3 region has the DNA TGCAGCGTTGAACTGGGTTATACGCAGTATTTT.

The gene calls are TRBV5-1 and TRBJ1-4; unclear D gene. The V gene lost 7 bases and the J gene lost 3 bases, with 13 bases spanning the gap. Per the germline V gene, CDR1 is SGHRS and CDR2 is YFSETQ. The CDR3 has 14 residues. The DNA of the CDR3 is TGCGCCAGCGCTCTCGGAGGGTCTAATGAAAAACTGTTTTTT. As protein: CASALGGSNEKLFF. The full variable domain, with the rest looked up from reference TRBV5-1 and TRBJ1-4, is KAGVTQTPRYLIKTRGQQVTLSCSPISGHRSVSWYQQTPGQGLQFLFEYFSETQRNKGNFPGRFSGRQFSNSRSEMNVSTLELGDSALYLCASALGGSNEKLFFGSGTQLSVL.

In this sample, this clonotype turned up many times. J is TRBJ1-3 and V is TRBV6-2 or TRBV6-3; D is unclear. Trimming stripped 5 bases from V and 2 bases from J, with 16 bases between. This CDR3 has 16 residues. Germline V gene sequence: CDR1 MNHEY, CDR2 SVGEGT. The CDR3 region is CASSQNVYTPGNTIYF. CDR3 bases: TGTGCCAGCAGTCAGAACGTTTATACTCCTGGAAACACCATATATTTT.

This clonotype was seen more than once but under ten times. This chain links TRBV28 with TRBJ2-7; D perhaps matches TRBD2 (6 bases). V lost 2 bases and J 0 bases, leaving 17 bases between the germline ends. The CDR3 sequence is 17 residues long. Germline V CDR1 and CDR2: MDHEN, SYDVKM. The CDR3 loop is CASSLVVWAGSSYEQYF. CDR3 coding DNA: TGTGCCAGCAGTTTAGTTGTATGGGCGGGAAGCTCCTACGAGCAGTACTTC.

This clonotype was detected ten times or more. The V and J genes are TRBV7-2 and TRBJ1-4; D uncertain. This CDR3 has 16 amino acids. The V end was cut by 5 bases, the J end by 0 bases, with 13 bases between. Germline assignment: CDR1 SGHTA and CDR2 FQGNSA. The CDR3 DNA is TGTGCCAGCAGCCGGCGACCAGGATCAACTAATGAAAAACTGTTTTTT. Its translation is CASSRRPGSTNEKLFF.

This chain uses TRBV6-5 with TRBJ1-1; tentatively, D is TRBD1 (5 bases). The CDR3 covers 15 residues. Germline V CDR1 and CDR2: MNHEY, SVGAGI. Trimming cost V 3 bases and J 3 bases, with 14 bases left between them. The CDR3: CASSYQGTGYTEAFF. CDR3 sequence (DNA): TGTGCCAGCAGTTATCAGGGAACGGGGTACACTGAAGCTTTCTTT.

This clonotype was found many times. This chain joins TRBV7-6 and TRBJ2-2; D not certain. The CDR3 has 13 residues. V was clipped by 5 bases and J by 6 bases, with 10 bases between them. Germline loops: CDR1 SGHVS, CDR2 FNYEAQ. CDR3 sequence reads: CASSRVVSGELFF. CDR3 sequence (DNA): TGTGCCAGCAGCCGAGTGGTATCCGGGGAGCTGTTTTTT.

There are many counts of this clonotype. The chain combines TRBV11-3 with TRBJ2-1, with TRBD2 as a possible D gene (6 bases). The V end lost 4 bases, the J end lost 9 bases, and 16 bases lay between the germline ends. The CDR3 extends over 14 amino acids. The germline CDR1 and CDR2 sequences are SGHNT and YENEEA. Here the CDR3 reads CASSWSGTSGEQFF. CDR3 DNA sequence: TGTGCCAGCAGCTGGAGTGGGACTTCGGGTGAGCAGTTCTTC.

The chain links TRBV5-4 to TRBJ2-1, with a possible D match to TRBD2 (5 bases). The CDR3 is 15 amino acids. Germline CDR1 SGHNT, CDR2 YYREEE (reference sequence). Trimming removed 0 bases from V and 9 bases from J, with 16 bases in between. The CDR3 nucleotides read TGTGCCAGCAGCTTGGGCGGACTCCTAGAAGGTGAGCAGTTCTTC. Translation gives CASSLGGLLEGEQFF.

The sample holds many counts of this clonotype. J is TRBJ2-5 and V is TRBV20-1, with D unclear. CDR3 length: 12 residues. Germline-derived CDR1 and CDR2 are DFQATT and SNEGSKA (reference sequence). Trimming took 5 bases from V and 1 from J, leaving 8 bases between them. The CDR3 reads CSAHRLQETQYF. The CDR3 nucleotides are TGCAGTGCTCACAGACTCCAAGAGACCCAGTACTTC.

This chain joins TRBV14 and TRBJ2-7; D not certain. The CDR3 consists of 14 residues. The V gene's germline CDR1 is SGHDN and CDR2 FVKESK. Deletions cut 1 base from V and 2 bases from J, with 9 bases between. The CDR3 nucleotides are TGTGCCAGCAGCCAAGTCGACACAACCTACGAGCAGTACTTC. It encodes CASSQVDTTYEQYF. The whole variable domain, filled in from reference TRBV14 and TRBJ2-7, reads EAGVTQFPSHSVIEKGQTVTLRCDPISGHDNLYWYRRVMGKEIKFLLHFVKESKQDESGMPNNRFLAERTGGTYSTLKVQPAELEDSGVYFCASSQVDTTYEQYFGPGTRLTVT.

This clonotype was observed many times. The chain uses TRBV28 and TRBJ2-1, with 14 bases lining up with TRBD2. V dropped 4 bases and J dropped 1; count of bases not matched to a gene: 6. This CDR3 is built from 18 residues. Germline CDR1 reads MDHEN; CDR2 reads SYDVKM. CDR3 DNA sequence: TGTGCCAGCAGTTCCGGGACTAGCGGGAGAGCGTCCTACAATGAGCAGTTCTTC. Translation: CASSSGTSGRASYNEQFF.

This clonotype was counted ten times or more. The CDR3 DNA follows: TGTGCCAGTAGTGCAACCGGACAGGGGAACTATGGCTACACCTTC. Translation: CASSATGQGNYGYTF. The rearrangement uses TRBV19 and TRBJ1-2, with 9 bases identical to TRBD1. V gave up 5 bases and J gave up 2 bases; unmatched junction bases: 6. Germline V gives CDR1 LNHDA, CDR2 SQIVND (reference sequence). This CDR3 is built from 15 residues.

This clonotype showed up many times. This sequence joins TRBV7-2 and TRBJ1-1; D is possibly TRBD1 (5 bases). This CDR3 contains 16 residues. From germline, CDR1 is SGHTA and CDR2 FQGNSA. V lost 3 bases to trimming and J lost 1 base, with 15 bases between them. This CDR3 reads CASSFPPRESNTEAFF. In nucleotides, the CDR3 is TGTGCCAGCAGCTTCCCACCCAGGGAATCGAACACTGAAGCTTTCTTT.

With respect to this clonotype: At one end the junction does not follow the germline gene, possibly because of a read error. This rearrangement joins TRBV29-1 to TRBJ2-3; 9 bases fit TRBD1. CDR3 size: 13 residues. Germline V gene lookup returns CDR1 SQVTM and CDR2 ANQGSEA. This chain's CDR3 is CSSGQGRRDTLYF. The CDR3 region has the DNA TGCAGTTCGGGACAGGGCCGGAGGGATACGCTGTATTTT.

This clonotype was detected ten times or more. The J gene is TRBJ2-3, the V gene TRBV7-2, with D possibly matching TRBD2 (5 bases). In germline, CDR1 is SGHTA, CDR2 FQGNSA. The CDR3 extends over 12 amino acids. The V gene lost 8 bases and the J gene lost 8 bases, with 14 bases spanning the gap. The CDR3 DNA reads TGTGCCAGCGCCATGAGGACTGGTACGCAGTATTTT. Its translation is CASAMRTGTQYF. Using reference TRBV7-2 and TRBJ2-3 for the parts outside the CDR3, the full variable domain is GAGVSQSPSNKVTEKGKDVELRCDPISGHTALYWYRQSLGQGLEFLIYFQGNSAPDKSGLPSDRFSAERTGGSVSTLTIQRTQQEDSAVYLCASAMRTGTQYFGPGTRLTVL.

Here the CDR3 reads CASSPPPQADSYEQYF. CDR3 DNA sequence: TGTGCCAGCAGCCCACCCCCACAGGCTGACTCCTACGAGCAGTACTTC. The V gene is TRBV5-5, the J gene TRBJ2-7, with a tentative D call TRBD1 (5 bases). The CDR3 is 16 amino acids. CDR1 is SGHKS and CDR2 is YYEKEE in the germline V gene (reference sequence). Between the trimmed V and J ends, which lost 4 bases and 0 bases, there was a span of 17 bases.

The chain carries TRBV5-1 and TRBJ2-2; weak D call: TRBD1 (6 bases). The germline gives CDR1 SGHRS, CDR2 YFSETQ. The CDR3 runs 15 residues. V was shortened by 1 base and J by 5 bases, with 12 bases between the two germline ends. In DNA, the CDR3 is TGCGCCAGCAGCTTGACAGGGAAGGAGACCGGGGAGCTGTTTTTT. This gives the protein CASSLTGKETGELFF.

The J gene is TRBJ2-3, the V gene TRBV20-1; no firm D call. Per germline, CDR1 DFQATT and CDR2 SNEGSKA (reference sequence). The CDR3 spans 15 residues. V lost 0 bases and J 1 base, leaving 11 bases between the germline ends. The CDR3 loop is CSARDNGRGTDTQYF. The CDR3 nucleotides read TGCAGTGCTAGAGATAATGGCAGAGGCACAGATACGCAGTATTTT.

This clonotype occurred many times. The V call is TRBV7-2, the J call TRBJ1-6; possible D gene TRBD1, 5 bases. The CDR3 has 18 residues. Germline CDR1 is SGHTA and CDR2 is FQGNSA. Trimming stripped 1 base from V and 8 bases from J, with 21 bases between. CDR3 sequence (DNA): TGTGCCAGCAGCTTAGGTTTCGGGGCCCGTATGGGGGATTCACCCCTCCACTTT. Translation gives CASSLGFGARMGDSPLHF.

V is TRBV5-1 and J is TRBJ1-1, with a possible D match to TRBD1 (6 bases). Trimming cost V 4 bases and J 6 bases, with 13 bases left between them. CDR3 length: 13 residues. CDR1 and CDR2 from the germline V gene are SGHRS and YFSETQ. The CDR3 here is CASSQRGVSEAFF. Here the CDR3 DNA reads TGCGCCAGCAGCCAAAGGGGGGTTTCTGAAGCTTTCTTT.